One TCR beta chain is described in this entry. This sample stems from a study of blood T cell repertoires in COVID-19. For the study at large: PBMCs, B-cell-depleted T cells, or T cells provided the cDNA or gDNA that made up the material.

This CDR3 has 15 amino acids. Germline V gene lookup returns CDR1 SGHTS and CDR2 YDEGEE. Trimming cost V 5 bases and J 9 bases; bases outside gene matches: 11. Authors' analysis steps: Estimates of nucleated cell counts were drawn from the amplification of reference gene primers. Generated by immunoSEQ multiplex PCR, the TCRdb table keeps only in-frame clones and is missing some. The V and J calls and the clone size are those of that table, but D and trimming were determined from the DNA. The sample contains about 260,000 clones, about 89% of which appear only once. The sequence was obtained from a woman between 40 and 50 years old who had recovered from COVID-19. This chain connects TRBV5-8 to TRBJ1-6; the match to TRBD1 covers 7 bases. Sequenced material: peripheral blood. Here the CDR3 DNA reads TGTGCCAGCAGTAGAAGTCCGGGACAGACTTCACCCCTCCACTTT. Its translation is CASSRSPGQTSPLHF.